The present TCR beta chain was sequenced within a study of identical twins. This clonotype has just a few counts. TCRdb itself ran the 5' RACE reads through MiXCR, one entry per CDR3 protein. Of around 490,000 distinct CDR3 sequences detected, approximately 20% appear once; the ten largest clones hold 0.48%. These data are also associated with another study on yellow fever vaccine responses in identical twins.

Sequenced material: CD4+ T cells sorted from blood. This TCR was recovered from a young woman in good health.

The CDR3 reads CASSFGKGAGKSYNEQFF. The DNA for the CDR3 is TGTGCCAGCAGCTTCGGGAAAGGCGCAGGGAAGTCCTACAATGAGCAGTTCTTC. The rearrangement uses TRBV7-3 and TRBJ2-1; D might be TRBD1 or TRBD2, each matching 5 bases. The CDR3 has 18 residues. CDR1 and CDR2 from the germline V gene are SGHTA and FQGTGA. V lost 3 bases and J lost 1, with 19 bases in between.